The 23 T cell receptor beta chains below come from one sample, sequenced in a study of response to subunit inactivated influenza vaccine. TCRdb analysed the RT-PCR reads with MiXCR anew, one entry per CDR3 protein. The table records hundreds of thousands of distinct CDR3 sequences, 7.5% to 8.5% of them present only once. This specimen was PBMCs from blood, taken around 25 months after vaccination. Receptor source: a man between 50 and 69 years old who received an inactivated influenza vaccine.

This rearrangement joins TRBV11-2 to TRBJ1-2, with 8 bases identical to TRBD1. This CDR3 comprises 17 residues. With 5 bases clipped from V and 6 bases from J, the junction kept 17 bases outside the gene matches. Looked up from germline, CDR1 is SGHAT and CDR2 is FQNNGV. As DNA, the CDR3 is TGTGCCAGCAGCCCGAACCCCCAGGGGGCGCGTTCTGATGGCTACACCTTC. This sequence encodes CASSPNPQGARSDGYTF. Full variable domain (outside the CDR3, taken from reference TRBV11-2 and TRBJ1-2): EAGVAQSPRYKIIEKRQSVAFWCNPISGHATLYWYQQILGQGPKLLIQFQNNGVVDDSQLPKDRFSAERLKGVDSTLKIQPAKLEDSAVYLCASSPNPQGARSDGYTFGSGTRLTVV.

This clonotype was counted ten times or more. The rearrangement links TRBV4-2 to TRBJ2-5, with 12 bases lining up with TRBD2. Germline V gene data show CDR1 as LGHNA and CDR2 as YNFKEQ. This CDR3 is built from 18 residues. The trim removed 2 bases at V and 5 bases at J, leaving 12 bases unmatched. This CDR3 reads CASSQSSTSGRIGETQYF. Written as DNA, the CDR3 is TGTGCCAGCAGCCAATCCTCGACTAGCGGGAGAATAGGGGAGACCCAGTACTTC.

This clonotype came up many times. This sequence joins TRBV14 and TRBJ2-1; 9 nucleotides match TRBD1. V dropped 2 bases and J dropped 7; count of bases not matched to a gene: 9. The CDR3 length is 16 residues. The germline V gene encodes CDR1 SGHDN and CDR2 FVKESK. CDR3 residues: CASSQKWGQGFNEQFF. The CDR3 DNA follows: TGTGCCAGCAGCCAAAAATGGGGACAGGGATTTAATGAGCAGTTCTTC. The full variable domain, completed using reference TRBV14 and TRBJ2-1, is EAGVTQFPSHSVIEKGQTVTLRCDPISGHDNLYWYRRVMGKEIKFLLHFVKESKQDESGMPNNRFLAERTGGTYSTLKVQPAELEDSGVYFCASSQKWGQGFNEQFFGPGTRLTVL.

This chain links TRBV10-3 with TRBJ2-1, with TRBD2 matching over 9 bases. Germline loops: CDR1 ENHRY, CDR2 SYGVKD. V shed 6 bases, J shed 8 bases, and the junction held 5 bases outside the gene matches. The CDR3 covers 13 residues. The CDR3 spells CAIRAGGRDEQFF. The CDR3 coding sequence is TGTGCCATCAGAGCGGGGGGTAGGGATGAGCAGTTCTTC.

The sample holds a few counts of this clonotype. The gene calls are TRBV2 and TRBJ2-2, with D unresolved. The CDR3 totals 14 residues. Germline CDR1 and CDR2: SNHLY and FYNNEI. V gave up 0 bases and J gave up 4 bases, with 6 bases separating them. The CDR3 region is CASSEARSTGELFF. DNA for the CDR3: TGTGCCAGCAGTGAAGCGCGTAGCACCGGGGAGCTGTTTTTT.

This clonotype was recorded at least ten times. V gene TRBV18 combines with J gene TRBJ1-1; 9 bases are a match to TRBD1. The V gene end was trimmed by 6 bases and the J gene end by 1 base; junction bases not matched to a gene: 9. CDR1 is KGHSH, CDR2 LQKENI, per germline. This CDR3 region has 16 residues. The CDR3 DNA is TGTGCCAGCTCCCTACAGGGGGCCCAAAGGAACACTGAAGCTTTCTTT. It is translated as CASSLQGAQRNTEAFF.

This clonotype was seen only a few times. V gene TRBV29-1 combines with J gene TRBJ2-3; D is undetermined. The CDR3 covers 14 residues. Germline CDR1 reads SQVTM; CDR2 reads ANQGSEA. The germline V and J ends were trimmed by 2 bases and 2 bases, with 11 bases remaining between them. The CDR3: CSVEWQVLTDTQYF. The CDR3 nucleotides are TGCAGCGTTGAATGGCAGGTCCTCACAGATACGCAGTATTTT.

A few counts support this clonotype. This sequence joins TRBV7-9 and TRBJ2-2; D uncertain. The CDR3 is 11 residues long. The germline gives CDR1 SEHNR, CDR2 FQNEAQ (reference sequence). V lost 3 bases to trimming and J lost 9 bases, with 5 bases between them. This chain's CDR3 is CASSFIRELFF. As DNA, the CDR3 is TGTGCCAGCAGCTTCATTAGGGAGCTGTTTTTT. Supplemented by reference TRBV7-9 and TRBJ2-2, the full variable domain reads DTGVSQNPRHKITKRGQNVTFRCDPISEHNRLYWYRQTLGQGPEFLTYFQNEAQLEKSRLLSDRFSAERPKGSFSTLEIQRTEQGDSAMYLCASSFIRELFFGEGSRLTVL.

This clonotype appeared many times. The chain is built from TRBV11-2 and TRBJ2-7; no definite D call. The CDR3 length is 12 residues. The V gene's germline CDR1 is SGHAT and CDR2 FQNNGV. The ends were cut back, 1 base at V and 6 bases at J, with 7 bases in the middle. The CDR3 protein is CASSLGWAEQYF. The CDR3 nucleotides read TGTGCCAGCAGCTTAGGCTGGGCCGAGCAGTACTTC.

This clonotype was counted many times. This chain's CDR3 is CASSLRQGDLGDEQFF. CDR3 nucleotide sequence: TGTGCCAGCAGCTTACGGCAGGGGGATCTGGGGGATGAGCAGTTCTTC. The genes are TRBV11-3 and TRBJ2-1; 7 bases match TRBD1. In germline, CDR1 is SGHNT, CDR2 YENEEA. The CDR3 has 16 residues. The V and J ends lost 2 bases and 8 bases, in that order; junction bases with no gene match: 12.

This clonotype was seen repeatedly, ten times or more. The chain has TRBV12-3 or TRBV12-4 and TRBJ2-5; 7 bases line up with TRBD1. Unmatched junction bases numbered 10, after V lost 3 bases and J lost 3 bases. The length of the CDR3 is 16 residues. CDR3 coding DNA: TGTGCCAGCAGTTTCTCCGGGACAGACTTAAAAGAGACCCAGTACTTC. It codes for CASSFSGTDLKETQYF.

In its sample, this clonotype was seen a few times. V and J are TRBV3-1 and TRBJ2-2, with 11 bases that match TRBD1. The CDR3 sequence is 16 residues long. The germline V gene has CDR1 LGHDT and CDR2 YNNKEL (reference sequence). V lost 9 bases and J lost 6; bases outside the gene matches: 12. The CDR3 loop is CARKRLRTGGPGELFF. As DNA, the CDR3 is TGTGCCAGAAAAAGATTAAGGACAGGGGGCCCCGGGGAGCTGTTTTTT.

This clonotype came up many times. The V gene is TRBV2, the J gene TRBJ2-4; D unresolved. The germline gives CDR1 SNHLY, CDR2 FYNNEI. The CDR3 is made up of 17 amino acids. V lost 2 bases and J lost 0, with 14 bases in between. CDR3 in amino acids: CASSELSETLAKNIQYF. DNA of the CDR3: TGTGCCAGCAGTGAATTGAGCGAAACGCTAGCCAAAAACATTCAGTACTTC.

V and J are TRBV12-3 or TRBV12-4 and TRBJ2-2; D is uncertain. V was clipped by 5 bases and J by 1 base, with 8 bases between them. This CDR3 region has 14 residues. CDR3 bases: TGTGCCAGCAGTCACTACTTGAACACCGGGGAGCTGTTTTTT. The encoded protein is CASSHYLNTGELFF.

V is TRBV12-3 or TRBV12-4 and J is TRBJ1-5; D may be TRBD1 (6 bases). CDR3 length equals 13 residues. V lost 7 bases and J 7 bases, leaving 14 bases between the germline ends. The CDR3 loop reads CASTYRVGQPQHF. CDR3 in DNA: TGTGCCAGCACCTACAGGGTCGGCCAGCCCCAGCATTTT.

This sequence joins TRBV4-2 and TRBJ2-7; 8 nucleotides match TRBD1. V gave up 5 bases and J gave up 6 bases; unmatched junction bases: 12. The CDR3 has 15 amino acids. Germline V CDR1 and CDR2: LGHNA, YNFKEQ. The CDR3 DNA follows: TGTGCCAGCAGCGGACAGGGTCAGTCAAGGGTCGAGCAGTACTTC. Protein: CASSGQGQSRVEQYF.

This clonotype has just a few counts. CDR3 nucleotides: TGCGCCAGCAGCCAAGAGATACTAGCGGGGGGAGGTACCGGGGAGCTGTTTTTT. As protein: CASSQEILAGGGTGELFF. The rearrangement joins TRBV4-3 to TRBJ2-2; TRBD2 matches at 12 bases. The V segment lost 0 bases and the J segment 5 bases; nucleotides outside the gene matches: 7. The V gene's germline CDR1 is LGHNA and CDR2 YSLEER. The CDR3 has 18 residues.

This chain joins TRBV20-1 and TRBJ1-5; no reliable D call. The CDR3 runs 16 residues. Trimming left V 4 bases short and J 2 bases short, with 18 bases between. Germline V gene data show CDR1 as DFQATT and CDR2 as SNEGSKA (reference sequence). The CDR3 is CSATKSDRSGNQPQHF. Written as DNA, the CDR3 is TGCAGTGCTACAAAGTCGGACCGAAGCGGCAATCAGCCCCAGCATTTT.

This clonotype was detected ten times or more. The chain uses TRBV24-1 and TRBJ2-3; D might be TRBD1 (6 bases). The V end was cut by 5 bases, the J end by 1 base, with 9 bases between. The CDR3 is 14 residues long. The germline CDR1 and CDR2 sequences are KGHDR and SFDVKD. CDR3 in amino acids: CATSGSGGTDTQYF. In DNA, the CDR3 is TGTGCCACCAGTGGTTCAGGGGGCACAGATACGCAGTATTTT.

This clonotype was seen a handful of times. The genes are TRBV12-3 or TRBV12-4 and TRBJ1-5; 9 bases match TRBD1. The V segment lost 5 bases and the J segment 9 bases; nucleotides outside the gene matches: 8. The CDR3 totals 14 residues. The CDR3 loop reads CASSPTGGISPQHF. The CDR3 DNA is TGTGCCAGCAGTCCGACAGGGGGAATATCGCCCCAGCATTTT.

This clonotype was found a few times. CDR3 region: CASSPRLGGTDTQYF. The CDR3 region has the DNA TGTGCCAGCAGCCCGAGACTAGGGGGCACAGATACGCAGTATTTT. The chain carries TRBV7-8 and TRBJ2-3; weak D call: TRBD2 (6 bases). This CDR3 is built from 15 residues. Trimming left V 5 bases short and J 1 base short, with 13 bases between. The germline V gene has CDR1 SGHVS and CDR2 FQNEAQ.

In its sample, this clonotype was seen many times. In DNA, the CDR3 is TGTGCCAGCAGCCAGGGACAGATGAACACTGAAGCTTTCTTT. It specifies CASSQGQMNTEAFF. This sequence joins TRBV7-8 and TRBJ1-1; 7 bases are a match to TRBD1. Trimming removed 5 bases from V and 0 bases from J; junction bases left unmatched: 3. CDR1 is SGHVS, CDR2 FQNEAQ, per germline. This CDR3 contains 14 residues.

DNA of the CDR3: TGCAGTGCTATCTACAACAGGGGGAATAATTCACCCCTCCACTTT. This codes for CSAIYNRGNNSPLHF. V usage is TRBV20-1 and J usage is TRBJ1-6; the match to TRBD1 covers 8 bases. From germline, CDR1 is DFQATT and CDR2 SNEGSKA (reference sequence). This CDR3 region has 15 residues. The V gene end was trimmed by 4 bases and the J gene end by 5 bases; junction bases not matched to a gene: 7.